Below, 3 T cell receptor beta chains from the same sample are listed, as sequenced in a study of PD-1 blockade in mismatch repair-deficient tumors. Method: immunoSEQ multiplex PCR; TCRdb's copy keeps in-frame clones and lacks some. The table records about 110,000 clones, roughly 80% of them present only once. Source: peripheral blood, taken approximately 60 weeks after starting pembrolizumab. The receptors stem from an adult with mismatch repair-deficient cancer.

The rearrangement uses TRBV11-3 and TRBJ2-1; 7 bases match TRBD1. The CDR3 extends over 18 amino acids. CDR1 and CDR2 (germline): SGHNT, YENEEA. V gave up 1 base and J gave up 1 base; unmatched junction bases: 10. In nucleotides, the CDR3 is TGTGCCAGCAGCTTAGGTAGTGGATCAGGGGGATCCTACAATGAGCAGTTCTTC. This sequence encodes CASSLGSGSGGSYNEQFF.

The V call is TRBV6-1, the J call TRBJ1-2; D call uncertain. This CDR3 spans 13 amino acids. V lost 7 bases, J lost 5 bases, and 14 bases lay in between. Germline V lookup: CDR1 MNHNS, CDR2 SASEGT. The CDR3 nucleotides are TGTGCCAGCAACCCGGACTTCGGTTATGGCTACACCTTC. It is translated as CASNPDFGYGYTF.

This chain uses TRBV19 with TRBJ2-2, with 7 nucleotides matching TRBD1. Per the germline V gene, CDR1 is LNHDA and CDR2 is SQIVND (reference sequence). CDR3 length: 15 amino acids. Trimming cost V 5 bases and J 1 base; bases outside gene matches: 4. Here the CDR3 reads CASSWDSENTGELFF. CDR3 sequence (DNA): TGTGCCAGTAGTTGGGACAGCGAGAACACCGGGGAGCTGTTTTTT.